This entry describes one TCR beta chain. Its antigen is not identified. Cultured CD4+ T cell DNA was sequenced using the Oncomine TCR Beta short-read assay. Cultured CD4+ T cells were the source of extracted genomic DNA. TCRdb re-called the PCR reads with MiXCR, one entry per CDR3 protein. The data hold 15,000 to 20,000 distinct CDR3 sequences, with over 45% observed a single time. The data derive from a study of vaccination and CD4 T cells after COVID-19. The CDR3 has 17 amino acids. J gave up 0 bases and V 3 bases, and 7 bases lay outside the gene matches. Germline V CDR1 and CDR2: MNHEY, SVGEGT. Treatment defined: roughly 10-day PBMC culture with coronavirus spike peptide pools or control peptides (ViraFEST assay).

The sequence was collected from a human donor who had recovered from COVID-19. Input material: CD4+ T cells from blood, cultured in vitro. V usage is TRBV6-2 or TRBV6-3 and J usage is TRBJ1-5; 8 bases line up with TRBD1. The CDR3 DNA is TGTGCCAGCAGTTATGGGACAGGCGGCTATAGCAATCAGCCCCAGCATTTT. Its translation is CASSYGTGGYSNQPQHF.